The TCR beta chain described here comes from a study of blood T cells in healthy people across ages. The CDR3 covers 15 residues. The V and J ends lost 1 base and 5 bases respectively, with 12 bases between them. Concerning this clonotype: Its antigen is currently unknown.

General study results and limits: Higher naive T cell percentage went strongly together with higher TCR beta diversity.

Sample-barcoded 5' priming and a J-beta primer mix drove a second PCR of about 6 to 11 cycles. TCRdb ran MiXCR on the 5' RACE reads and lists one entry per CDR3 protein. The sample has about 1.4 million distinct CDR3 sequences; approximately 60% are singletons. This receptor was identified in a man aged 18 to 29 in good health. The V and J genes are TRBV12-3 or TRBV12-4 and TRBJ2-1; D is perhaps TRBD1 (6 bases). Sequencing was performed on blood. CDR3 sequence: CASSLGPTGNNEQFF. In nucleotides, the CDR3 is TGTGCCAGCAGTTTAGGCCCCACAGGGAACAATGAGCAGTTCTTC.